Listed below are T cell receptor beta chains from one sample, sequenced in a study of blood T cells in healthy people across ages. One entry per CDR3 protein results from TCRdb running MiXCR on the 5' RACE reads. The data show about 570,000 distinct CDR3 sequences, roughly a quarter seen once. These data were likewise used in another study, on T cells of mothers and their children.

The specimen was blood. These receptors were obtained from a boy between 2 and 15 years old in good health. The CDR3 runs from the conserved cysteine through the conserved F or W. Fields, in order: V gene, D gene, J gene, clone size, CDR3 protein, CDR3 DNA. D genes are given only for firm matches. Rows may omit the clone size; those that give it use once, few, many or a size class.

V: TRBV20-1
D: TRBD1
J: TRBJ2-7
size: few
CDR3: CSARAGTDYYEQYF
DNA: TGCAGTGCTAGGGCCGGGACAGACTATTACGAGCAGTACTTC

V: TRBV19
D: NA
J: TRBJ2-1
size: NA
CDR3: CARTRGTSTNEQFF
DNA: TGTGCCAGGACCAGAGGGACTTCGACCAATGAGCAGTTCTTC

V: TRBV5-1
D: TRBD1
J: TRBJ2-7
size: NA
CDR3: CASSFEGAHEQYF
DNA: TGCGCCAGCAGCTTCGAGGGGGCCCACGAGCAGTACTTC

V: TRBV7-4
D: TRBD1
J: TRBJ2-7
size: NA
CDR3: CASSFLTGIHYEQYF
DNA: TGTGCCAGCAGCTTCCTGACAGGGATACACTACGAGCAGTACTTC

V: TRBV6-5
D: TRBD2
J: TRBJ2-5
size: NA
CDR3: CASSYSGLAGLGRKTQYF
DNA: TGTGCCAGCAGTTACTCCGGACTAGCGGGGCTGGGCAGGAAGACCCAGTACTTC

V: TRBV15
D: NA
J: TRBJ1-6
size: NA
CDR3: CATSPTGYNSPLHF
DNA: TGTGCCACCAGCCCGACGGGCTATAATTCACCCCTCCACTTT

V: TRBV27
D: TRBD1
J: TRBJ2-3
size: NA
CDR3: CASRQWTGGTDTQYF
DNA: TGTGCCAGCCGCCAATGGACAGGGGGCACAGATACGCAGTATTTT

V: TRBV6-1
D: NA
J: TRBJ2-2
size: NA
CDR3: CASSPRPAGSTGELFF
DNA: TGTGCCAGCAGCCCGCGGCCGGCCGGAAGCACCGGGGAGCTGTTTTTT

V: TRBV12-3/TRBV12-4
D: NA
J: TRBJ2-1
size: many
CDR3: CASTKTPRAPSNEQFF
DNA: TGTGCCAGCACCAAGACCCCAAGGGCCCCATCCAATGAGCAGTTCTTC

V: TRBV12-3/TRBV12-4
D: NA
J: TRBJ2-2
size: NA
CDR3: CASLPRGRVDTGELFF
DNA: TGTGCCAGCCTACCAAGGGGCAGGGTGGACACCGGGGAGCTGTTTTTT

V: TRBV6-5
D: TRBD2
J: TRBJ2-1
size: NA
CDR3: CASSSTSGGSTIF
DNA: TGTGCCAGCAGTTCTACTAGCGGGGGGTCCACAATCTTC

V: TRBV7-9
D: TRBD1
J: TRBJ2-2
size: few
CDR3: CASFRTGDTGELFF
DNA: TGTGCCAGCTTTAGAACAGGGGACACCGGGGAGCTGTTTTTT

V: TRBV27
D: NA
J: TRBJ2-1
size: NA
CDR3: CASSFQGRWNEQFF
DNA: TGTGCCAGCAGTTTCCAAGGACGGTGGAATGAGCAGTTCTTC

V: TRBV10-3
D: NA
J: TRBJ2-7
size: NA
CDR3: CAISEGRVVPYEQYF
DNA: TGTGCCATCAGTGAGGGCCGCGTAGTCCCCTACGAGCAGTACTTC

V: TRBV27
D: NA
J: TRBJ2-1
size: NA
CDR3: CASSLWETGTYNEQFF
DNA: TGTGCCAGCAGTTTATGGGAAACAGGGACCTACAATGAGCAGTTCTTC

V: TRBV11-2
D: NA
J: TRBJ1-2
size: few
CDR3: CASSLDLAHYGYTF
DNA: TGTGCCAGCAGCTTAGATCTGGCACACTATGGCTACACCTTC

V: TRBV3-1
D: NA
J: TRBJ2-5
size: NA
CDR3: CASSQKGRRQETQYF
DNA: TGTGCCAGCAGCCAAAAGGGGCGCCGCCAAGAGACCCAGTACTTC

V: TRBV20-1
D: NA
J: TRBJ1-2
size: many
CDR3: CSATPRVNYGYTF
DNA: TGCAGTGCCACACCCAGGGTTAACTATGGCTACACCTTC

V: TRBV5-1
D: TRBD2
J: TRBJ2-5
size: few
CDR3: CASSRTSGSTETQYF
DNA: TGCGCCAGCAGCCGGACTAGCGGGAGCACCGAGACCCAGTACTTC

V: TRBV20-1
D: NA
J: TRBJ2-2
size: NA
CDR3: CSASGGIGELFF
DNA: TGCAGTGCTAGTGGGGGGATCGGGGAGCTGTTTTTT

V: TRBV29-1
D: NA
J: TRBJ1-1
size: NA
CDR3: CSVVWRLNTEAFF
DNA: TGCAGCGTGGTCTGGCGATTGAACACTGAAGCTTTCTTT

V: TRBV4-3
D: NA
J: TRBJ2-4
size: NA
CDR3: CASSQGGRDNIQYF
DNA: TGCGCCAGCAGCCAAGGCGGCAGGGATAACATTCAGTACTTC

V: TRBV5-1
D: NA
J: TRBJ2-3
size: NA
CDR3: CASSFGQSPDTQYF
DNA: TGCGCCAGCAGCTTCGGACAGTCCCCAGATACGCAGTATTTT

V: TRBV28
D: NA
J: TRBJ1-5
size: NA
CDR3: CASLPVVTNQPQHF
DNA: TGTGCCAGCCTCCCCGTTGTGACCAATCAGCCCCAGCATTTT

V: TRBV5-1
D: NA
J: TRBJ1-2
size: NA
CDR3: CASSLEKGPYGYTF
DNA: TGCGCCAGCAGCTTGGAGAAGGGGCCCTATGGCTACACCTTC

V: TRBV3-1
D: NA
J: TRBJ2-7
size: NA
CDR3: CASSQERNEQYF
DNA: TGTGCCAGCAGCCAAGAGCGCAACGAGCAGTACTTC

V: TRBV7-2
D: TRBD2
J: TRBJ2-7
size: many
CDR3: CASSPWGAGLSYEQYF
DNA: TGTGCCAGCAGCCCCTGGGGAGCGGGACTTTCCTACGAGCAGTACTTC

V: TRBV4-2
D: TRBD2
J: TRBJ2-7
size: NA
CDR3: CASSQAPGLARHEQYF
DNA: TGTGCCAGCAGCCAAGCGCCGGGACTAGCGAGGCACGAGCAGTACTTC

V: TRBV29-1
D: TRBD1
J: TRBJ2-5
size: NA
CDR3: CSVVSRGRGETQYF
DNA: TGCAGCGTTGTGTCCAGGGGGCGAGGAGAGACCCAGTACTTC

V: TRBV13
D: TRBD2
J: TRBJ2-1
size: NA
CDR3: CASSSGGALNEQFF
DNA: TGTGCCAGCAGCTCCGGGGGGGCCCTCAATGAGCAGTTCTTC

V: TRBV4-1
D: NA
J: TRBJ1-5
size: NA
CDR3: CASSQSRDQPQHF
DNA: TGCGCCAGCAGCCAGAGCAGGGACCAGCCCCAGCATTTT

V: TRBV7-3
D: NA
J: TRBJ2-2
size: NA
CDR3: CASSPGGTARGRELFF
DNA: TGTGCCAGCAGCCCCGGGGGGACAGCCCGGGGTAGGGAGCTGTTTTTT

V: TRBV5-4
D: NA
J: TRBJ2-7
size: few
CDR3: CASSSDYTSYEQYF
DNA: TGTGCCAGCAGCTCAGACTATACCTCCTACGAGCAGTACTTC

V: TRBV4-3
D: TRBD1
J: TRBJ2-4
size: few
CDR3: CASSQVRTGAFAKNIQYF
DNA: TGCGCCAGCAGCCAAGTTCGGACAGGGGCGTTTGCCAAAAACATTCAGTACTTC

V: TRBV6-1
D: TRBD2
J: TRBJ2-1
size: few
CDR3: CASRDSGRGGDEQFF
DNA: TGTGCCAGCAGGGATAGCGGGAGGGGAGGAGATGAGCAGTTCTTC

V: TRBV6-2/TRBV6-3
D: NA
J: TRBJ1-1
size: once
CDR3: CASSEIRITEAFF
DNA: TGTGCCAGCAGTGAAATAAGGATCACTGAAGCTTTCTTT

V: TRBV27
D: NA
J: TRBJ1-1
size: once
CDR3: CASSLSGTVWGMNTEASF
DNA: TGTGCCAGCAGTTTAAGTGGCACGGTTTGGGGGATGAACACTGAAGCTTCCTTT

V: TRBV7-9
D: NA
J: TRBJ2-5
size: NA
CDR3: CASSLGTYEFF
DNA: TGTGCCAGCAGCTTGGGGACTTATGAGTTCTTC

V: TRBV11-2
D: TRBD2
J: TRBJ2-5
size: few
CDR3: CASSLLTRTSGGATQYF
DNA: TGTGCCAGCAGTCTACTAACGCGGACTAGCGGGGGAGCGACCCAGTACTTC

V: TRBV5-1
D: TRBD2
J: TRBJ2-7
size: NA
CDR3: CASSSRGTSGGYGVDEQYF
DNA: TGCGCCAGCAGCTCTCGTGGGACTAGCGGGGGGTACGGGGTCGACGAGCAGTACTTC

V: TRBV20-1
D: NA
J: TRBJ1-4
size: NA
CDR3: CSAGGWGATNEKLFF
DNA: TGCAGTGCTGGGGGGTGGGGTGCAACTAATGAAAAACTGTTTTTT

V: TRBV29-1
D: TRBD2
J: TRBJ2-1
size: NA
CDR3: CSVDRGSIIGEQFF
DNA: TGCAGCGTTGATCGCGGGAGTATTATTGGTGAGCAGTTCTTC

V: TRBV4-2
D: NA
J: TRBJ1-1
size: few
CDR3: CASSQLDGANTEAFF
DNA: TGTGCCAGCAGCCAACTGGACGGAGCAAACACTGAAGCTTTCTTT

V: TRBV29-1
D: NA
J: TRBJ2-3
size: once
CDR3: CSAGGQTAYTDTQYF
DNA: TGCAGCGCCGGGGGACAGACCGCATACACAGATACGCAGTATTTT

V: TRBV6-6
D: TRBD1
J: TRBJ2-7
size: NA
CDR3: CASRVGTGRYEQYF
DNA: TGTGCCAGCAGAGTCGGGACAGGGCGCTACGAGCAGTACTTC

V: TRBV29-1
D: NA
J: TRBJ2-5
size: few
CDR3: CSVGGLRETQYF
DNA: TGCAGCGTTGGAGGGTTACGGGAGACCCAGTACTTC

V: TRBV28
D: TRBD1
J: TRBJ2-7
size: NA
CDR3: CASSRQGSDEQYF
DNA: TGTGCCAGCAGTCGACAGGGGTCTGACGAGCAGTACTTC

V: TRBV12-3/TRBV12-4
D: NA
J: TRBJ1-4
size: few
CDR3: CASSLRGGNEKLFF
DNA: TGTGCCAGCAGCCTCAGGGGAGGAAATGAAAAACTGTTTTTT

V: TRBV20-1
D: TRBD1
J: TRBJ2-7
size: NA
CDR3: CSASQGYEQYF
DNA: TGCAGTGCGTCACAGGGGTACGAGCAGTACTTC

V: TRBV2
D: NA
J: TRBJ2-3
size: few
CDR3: CASSYRVWDTQYF
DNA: TGTGCCAGCAGTTACAGGGTTTGGGATACGCAGTATTTT